This T cell receptor beta chain was found in a study of cytomegalovirus exposure and HLA in healthy donors. About the research overall: Roughly 85 million unique TCRs from HLA-typed donors were held in an early release of data.

Study results and limitations: Within an earlier analysis, most TCR beta V segments proved productive either about 90% or about 30% of the time. Reportedly, TCR beta sequences accurately predicted HLA-A and HLA-B alleles in most subjects.

To note about this clone: Its target is unknown.

A multiplex PCR was run with 60 Vbeta primers and 13 Jbeta primers. Sequencing used immunoSEQ multiplex PCR; TCRdb keeps in-frame clones, though not all of them. This table holds 90,000 to 150,000 clones, over 60% found once. Germline V lookup: CDR1 GTSNPN, CDR2 SVGIG (reference sequence). The CDR3 spans 14 residues. Trimming cost V 0 bases and J 6 bases; bases outside gene matches: 1. V gene TRBV30 combines with J gene TRBJ1-6; 8 bases map to TRBD1. The clonotype comes from a woman in her 30s in good health and CMV-seropositive. Specimen: PBMCs. The CDR3 DNA reads as TGTGCCTGGAGTGTAACAGGGGGTAATTCACCCCTCCACTTT. Translated, it gives CAWSVTGGNSPLHF. The complete variable domain, with remaining parts taken from reference TRBV30 and TRBJ1-6, reads SQTIHQWPATLVQPVGSPLSLECTVEGTSNPNLYWYRQAAGRGLQLLFYSVGIGQISSEVPQNLSASRPQDRQFILSSKKLLLSDSGFYLCAWSVTGGNSPLHFGNGTRLTVT.